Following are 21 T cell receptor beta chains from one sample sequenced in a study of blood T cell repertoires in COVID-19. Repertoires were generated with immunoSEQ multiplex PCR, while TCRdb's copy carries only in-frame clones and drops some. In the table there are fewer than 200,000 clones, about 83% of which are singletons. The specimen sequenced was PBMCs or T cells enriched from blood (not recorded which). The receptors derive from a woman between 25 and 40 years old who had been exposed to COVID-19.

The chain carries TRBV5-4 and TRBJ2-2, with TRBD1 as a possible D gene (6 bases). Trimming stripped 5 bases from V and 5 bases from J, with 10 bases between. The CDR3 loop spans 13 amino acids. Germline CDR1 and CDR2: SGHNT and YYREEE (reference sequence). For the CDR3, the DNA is TGTGCCAGCAGTCTACAGGGAACCGGGGAGCTGTTTTTT. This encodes CASSLQGTGELFF.

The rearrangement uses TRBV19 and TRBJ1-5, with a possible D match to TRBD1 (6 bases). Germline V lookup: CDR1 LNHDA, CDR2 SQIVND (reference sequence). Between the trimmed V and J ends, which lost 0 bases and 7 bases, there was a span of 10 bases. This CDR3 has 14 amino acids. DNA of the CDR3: TGTGCCAGTAGTATAGAGGGGGCGAAACAGCCCCAGCATTTT. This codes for CASSIEGAKQPQHF.

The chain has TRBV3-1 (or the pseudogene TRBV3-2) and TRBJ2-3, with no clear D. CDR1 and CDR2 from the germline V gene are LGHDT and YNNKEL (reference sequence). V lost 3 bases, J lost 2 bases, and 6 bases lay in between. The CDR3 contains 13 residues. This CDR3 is CASSQAATDTQYF. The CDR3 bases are TGTGCCAGCAGCCAGGCTGCCACAGATACGCAGTATTTT.

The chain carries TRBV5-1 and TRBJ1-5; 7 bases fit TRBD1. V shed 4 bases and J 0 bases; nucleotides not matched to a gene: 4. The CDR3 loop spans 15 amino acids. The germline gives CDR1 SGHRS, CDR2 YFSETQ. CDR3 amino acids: CASSPGTDSNQPQHF. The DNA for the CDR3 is TGCGCCAGCAGCCCCGGGACAGATAGCAATCAGCCCCAGCATTTT.

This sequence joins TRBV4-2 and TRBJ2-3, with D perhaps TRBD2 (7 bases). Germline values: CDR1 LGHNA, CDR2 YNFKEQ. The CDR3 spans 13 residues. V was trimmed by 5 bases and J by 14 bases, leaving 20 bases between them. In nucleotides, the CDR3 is TGTGCCAGCAGCTCGCCCGATAGGGGGGGCCTGTATTTT. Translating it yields CASSSPDRGGLYF.

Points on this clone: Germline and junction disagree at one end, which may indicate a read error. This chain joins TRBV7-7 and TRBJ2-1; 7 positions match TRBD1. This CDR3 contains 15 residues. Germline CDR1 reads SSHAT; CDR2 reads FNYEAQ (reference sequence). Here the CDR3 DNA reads TGTGCTAGCAGCTTAGGGACAGCTACCTACAATGAGCAGTTCTTC. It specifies CASSLGTATYNEQFF.

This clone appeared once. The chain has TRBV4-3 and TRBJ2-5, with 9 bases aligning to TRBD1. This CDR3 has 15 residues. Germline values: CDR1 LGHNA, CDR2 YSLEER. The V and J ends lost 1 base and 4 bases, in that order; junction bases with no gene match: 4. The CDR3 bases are TGCGCCAGCAGCCAAGGGGACAGGGCAGGAGAGACCCAGTACTTC. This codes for CASSQGDRAGETQYF.

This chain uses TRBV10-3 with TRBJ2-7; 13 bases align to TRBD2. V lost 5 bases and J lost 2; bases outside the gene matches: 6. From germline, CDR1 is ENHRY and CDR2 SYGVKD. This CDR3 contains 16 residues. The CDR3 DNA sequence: TGTGCCATCAGTTTAGGGACTAGCGGGGAAGCCTACGAGCAGTACTTC. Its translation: CAISLGTSGEAYEQYF.

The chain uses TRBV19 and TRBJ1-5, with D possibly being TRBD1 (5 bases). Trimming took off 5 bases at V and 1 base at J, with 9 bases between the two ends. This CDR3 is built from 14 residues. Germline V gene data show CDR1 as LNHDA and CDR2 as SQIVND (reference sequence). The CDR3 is CASSFTGSNQPQHF. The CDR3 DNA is TGTGCCAGTAGTTTCACAGGAAGCAATCAGCCCCAGCATTTT.

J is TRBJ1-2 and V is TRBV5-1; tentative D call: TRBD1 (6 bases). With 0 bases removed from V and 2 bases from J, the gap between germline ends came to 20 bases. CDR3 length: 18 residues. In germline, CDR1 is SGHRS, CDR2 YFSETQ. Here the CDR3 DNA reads TGCGCCAGCAGCTTGGAGGGTCGGGGCAGGGGCCCCAACTATGGCTACACCTTC. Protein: CASSLEGRGRGPNYGYTF.

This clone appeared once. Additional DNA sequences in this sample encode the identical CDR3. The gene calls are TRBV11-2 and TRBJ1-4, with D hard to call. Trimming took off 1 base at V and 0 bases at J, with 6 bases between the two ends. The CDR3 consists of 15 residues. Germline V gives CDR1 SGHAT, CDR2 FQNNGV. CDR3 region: CASSLAQATNEKLFF. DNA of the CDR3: TGTGCCAGCAGCTTAGCCCAGGCAACTAATGAAAAACTGTTTTTT.

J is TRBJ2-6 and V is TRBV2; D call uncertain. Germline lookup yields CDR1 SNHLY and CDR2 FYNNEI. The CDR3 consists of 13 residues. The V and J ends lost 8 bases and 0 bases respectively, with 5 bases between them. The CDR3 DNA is TGTGCCAGCGGGCTCTCTGGGGCCAACGTCCTGACTTTC. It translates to CASGLSGANVLTF.

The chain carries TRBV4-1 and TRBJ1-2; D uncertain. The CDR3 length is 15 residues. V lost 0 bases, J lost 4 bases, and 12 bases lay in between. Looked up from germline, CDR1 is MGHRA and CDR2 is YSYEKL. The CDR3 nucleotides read TGCGCCAGCAGCCAAGAGGACCCGGGGAGCTATGGCTACACCTTC. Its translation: CASSQEDPGSYGYTF.

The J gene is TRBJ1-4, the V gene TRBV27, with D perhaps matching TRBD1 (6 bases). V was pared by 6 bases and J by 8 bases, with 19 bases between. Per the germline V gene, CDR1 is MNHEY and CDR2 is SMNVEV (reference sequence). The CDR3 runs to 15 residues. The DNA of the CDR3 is TGTGCCAGCAGCTTCCGGCGGCAGGGGAACGAAAAACTGTTTTTT. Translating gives CASSFRRQGNEKLFF.

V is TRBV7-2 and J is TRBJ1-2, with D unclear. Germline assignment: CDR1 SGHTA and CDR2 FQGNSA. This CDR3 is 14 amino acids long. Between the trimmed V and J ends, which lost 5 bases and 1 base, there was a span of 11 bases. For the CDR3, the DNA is TGTGCCAGCAGCCTCGATGGGCTTAACTATGGCTACACCTTC. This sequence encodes CASSLDGLNYGYTF.

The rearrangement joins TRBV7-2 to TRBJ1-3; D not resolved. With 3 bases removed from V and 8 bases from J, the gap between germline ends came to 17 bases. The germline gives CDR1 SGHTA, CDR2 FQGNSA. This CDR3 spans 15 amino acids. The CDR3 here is CASSLYRGIRDTIYF. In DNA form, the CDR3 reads TGTGCCAGCAGCTTGTATCGGGGTATAAGGGACACCATATATTTT.

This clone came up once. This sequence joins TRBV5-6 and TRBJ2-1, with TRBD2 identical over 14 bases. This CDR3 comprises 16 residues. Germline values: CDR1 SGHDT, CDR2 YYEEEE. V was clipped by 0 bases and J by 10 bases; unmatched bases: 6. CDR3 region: CASSLVGLAGGWEQFF. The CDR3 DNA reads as TGTGCCAGCAGCTTGGTAGGACTAGCGGGGGGTTGGGAGCAGTTCTTC.

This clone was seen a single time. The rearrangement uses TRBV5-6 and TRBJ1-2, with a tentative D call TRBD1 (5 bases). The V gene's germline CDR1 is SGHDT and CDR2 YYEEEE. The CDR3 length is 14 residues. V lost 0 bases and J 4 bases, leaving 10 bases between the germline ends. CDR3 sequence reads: CASSLDLGGYGYTF. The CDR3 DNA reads TGTGCCAGCAGCTTGGATCTGGGGGGCTATGGCTACACCTTC.

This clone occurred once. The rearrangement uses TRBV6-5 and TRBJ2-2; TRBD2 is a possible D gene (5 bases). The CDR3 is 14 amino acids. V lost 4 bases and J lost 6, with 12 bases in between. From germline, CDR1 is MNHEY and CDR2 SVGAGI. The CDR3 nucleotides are TGTGCCAGCAGTTTCGGACCGGAGGCCGGGGAGCTGTTTTTT. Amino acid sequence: CASSFGPEAGELFF.

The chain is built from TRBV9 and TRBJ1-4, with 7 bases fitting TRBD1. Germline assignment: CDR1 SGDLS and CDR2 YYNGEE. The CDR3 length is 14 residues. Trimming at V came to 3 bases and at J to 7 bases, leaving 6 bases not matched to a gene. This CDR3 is CASSAPGGLEKLFF. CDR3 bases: TGTGCCAGCAGCGCGCCAGGGGGGCTTGAAAAACTGTTTTTT.

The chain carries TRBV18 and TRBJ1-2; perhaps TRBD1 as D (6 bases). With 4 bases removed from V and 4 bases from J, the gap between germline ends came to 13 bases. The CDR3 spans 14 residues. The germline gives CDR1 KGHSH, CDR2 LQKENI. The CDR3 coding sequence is TGTGCCAGCTCACAAAGGGGGATCGGCTATGGCTACACCTTC. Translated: CASSQRGIGYGYTF.